This T cell receptor (beta chain) is from a study of cytomegalovirus exposure and HLA in healthy donors (dated by TCRdb to the late 2010s). The study in broad terms: An earlier analysis of several hundred of the donors reported more than 250 Gb of sequence data and 117 million unique TCR beta sequences from around 200 million T cells. An earlier analysis of around 540 of the donors applied high-throughput TCR beta sequencing to assess whether each TCR beta V gene segment acted as functional or pseudogenic. Roughly 5 DR-DQ haplotypes were treated as single units for association and clustering because of strong linkage in the cohort. The number of typed donors differed by locus: about 629-630 for A, B, C, DRB1 and DQB1; approximately 540 for DQA1; approximately 600 for DPA1; and some 450 for DPB1. A separate validation cohort of roughly 120 different subjects was used in addition to the roughly 720-subject first cohort. Class I and class II HLA loci were covered by the typing at four-digit resolution. The T cell repertoires of 666 subjects were profiled by immunosequencing and related to cytomegalovirus serostatus. Approximately 300 gigabases of sequencing data and 75 million to 85 million unique TCR sequences made up an early release that covered approximately 650 HLA-typed donors. All discovery cohort repertoires had been generated on a single sequencing platform. To study patterns of TCR occurrence, a later analysis re-analyzed previously published TCR beta repertoires from just over 650 donors and added high-resolution HLA genotyping. Across some 400 genotyped donors of the cohort, an average of about 220,000 unique TCR beta nucleotide sequences per donor were sequenced, and roughly 20% of those sequences were non-productive. The genetic ancestry cluster associated with self-reported Caucasian donors included 81% of the roughly 390 genotyped donors. High-throughput TCR immunosequencing, statistical association of individual TCRs with disease status, and machine learning were combined to predict cytomegalovirus infection status. The later analysis used no new phenotypic data to find candidate immune exposures, relying instead on TCR beta sequences and their occurrence across donors. A later genetic analysis took genome-wide SNP genotypes for about 55% of the roughly 700 donors and used that subset as a discovery cohort. The aim of the study was to test whether cataloging public T cell receptors could identify signatures of past pathogen exposure. Donor age, sex, ethnicity and CMV serostatus were collected together with the repertoire data.

The cysteine opens and the phenylalanine closes a CDR3 of 15 amino acids. Here the CDR3 DNA is all that survives: 45 bases in frame from base 1. CDR1 and CDR2, looked up from the germline V gene, are SGHTA and FQGNSA. V is reduced by 0 bases and J by 4 bases, leaving a spacing of 10 bases between them. Paper-wide results and their limitations: According to a later genetic analysis, donors in an Asian-associated ancestry cluster had fewer N-insertions in productive TCRs than the roughly 660-donor mean. Sequencing depth was assumed to be roughly uniform across donors in the presence/absence analyses, though that assumption may not hold. Across donors, most TCR sequences were observed very rarely, whereas some public TCRs were present in many individuals. This cohort had only TCR beta chains sequenced, and the lack of alpha or paired-chain data limited which features could be detected. Because HLA typing was unavailable for some donors at each locus, only the typed subset was used in association tests. In an earlier analysis of 450 to 750 of the donors, most TCR beta V segments appeared in productive rearrangements about 90% or about 30% of the time, broadly matching IMGT annotations. The classifier was reported to diagnose cytomegalovirus status with high specificity and sensitivity in both the original cohort and the validation cohort. In a later analysis, 16,951 TCR beta sequences were associated with specific HLA alleles at a false discovery rate of 0.05. According to a later analysis, most CMV-associated TCR beta chains appeared to be HLA-restricted, and the HLA associations seemed to be driven largely by CMV exposure. According to a later analysis, TCR association rates differed among HLA loci, with DRB1 alleles showing the most associated TCRs and HLA-C alleles showing the fewest. In vitro tests confirmed that three of the cytomegalovirus-associated TCR beta chains recognize cytomegalovirus antigens. In a later analysis, HLA-associated TCR beta chains were found to be more clonally expanded and to have lower generation probabilities than equally common non-associated chains. For the cohort, immune exposure information was limited to CMV serostatus. An association between a missense DCLRE1C variant and V-gene and J-gene trimming of TCR beta chains was found in a later genetic analysis and replicated in an independent cohort. A later analysis reported that several top co-occurrence clusters appeared linked to parvovirus B19, influenza, CMV and Epstein-Barr virus. Because counts were too low, approximately 15 rarely observed V segments, including chromosome 9 orphons, were excluded from the earlier analysis of 587 of the donors. The authors suggested that the approach could potentially be generalized to other disease states and immunological phenotypes. Linkage disequilibrium might explain the correlated functional status among segregating V segments, but an unknown experimental factor could not be ruled out. Some IMGT-functional V segments, including TRBV6-2 and TRBV6-3, could not be distinguished by the 87-base-pair reads and were therefore excluded. A cluster of highly shared sequence variants was judged likely to represent a technical artifact of the sequencing pipeline. When HLA alleles, especially DR and DQ, strongly co-occurred, attributing TCR associations to individual alleles was difficult. A further reported finding was that TCR beta sequences accurately predicted the HLA-A and HLA-B alleles for most subjects in the first cohort. The study listed 164 TCR beta chains as associated with cytomegalovirus.

The cohort comprised 670 or so healthy bone marrow donors. At the time of sampling, all cohort members were nominally healthy, though unrecorded immune exposures were likely present. The donor was CMV seronegative and belonged to the group of 352 seronegative cohort members. Each donor provided a peripheral blood sample, and peripheral blood mononuclear cells were used for TCR beta sequencing. Genomic DNA extraction from the blood cell samples was performed with the Qiagen DNeasy Blood Extraction Kit. Libraries were prepared through the immunoSEQ multiplex PCR assay. The multiplex PCR relied on a mix of 60 forward primers for TCR Vbeta segments and 13 reverse primers for TCR Jbeta segments. A multiplex PCR assay on genomic DNA amplified the CDR3 region of rearranged TCR beta genes. The Illumina HiSeq System was used to sequence the amplified TCR beta libraries as 87-base-pair reads. The published analysis was carried out like this. A later analysis counted tens of millions of unique TCR beta chains across the 650 to 700 repertoires, and 10 million to 11 million of these chains were shared by at least two donors. Raw reads were error-corrected and collapsed into unique sequences by a nearest-neighbor algorithm in which closely related sequences were merged to remove PCR and sequencing errors. CDR3 sequences were aligned to IMGT reference sequences to assign V, D and J gene segments. For a sequence to be retained, a match of at least six nucleotides to both a V gene segment and a J gene segment was required. A rearrangement counted as productive if the CDR3 had no stop codons and remained in frame with V and J, and every other rearrangement counted as non-productive. Following IMGT convention, CDR3 was defined as the stretch from the second conserved V-encoded cysteine to the conserved J-encoded phenylalanine. Sequences without an unambiguous match to a single V gene segment were excluded from the earlier analysis of about 640 of the donors. In an earlier analysis of some 590 of the donors, a V segment was called functional when productive rearrangements were above 56.7%, and segregating when the standard deviation between donors exceeded 5%. A statistical classification framework was developed to diagnose cytomegalovirus status using the catalog of TCR beta chain sequences. In a later analysis, V and J genes were assigned by comparing TCR nucleotide sequences against IMGT/GENE-DB human TR gene sequences. The TCRdist pipeline was used in a later analysis to assign CDR3 sequences and most-parsimonious VDJ recombination scenarios. A later analysis defined each TCR beta chain by its CDR3 amino acid sequence plus V-gene family, and excluded reads lacking a unique V-gene family. As a way to deal with suspected cross-contamination and a sequencing artifact, a later analysis dropped nearly 600 nucleotide sequences that were highly shared and had low generation probability. A later analysis calculated a clonal expansion index for each public chain from normalized within-repertoire ranks of inferred template counts. In a later analysis, generation probabilities were computed using a VDJ recombination model fitted to out-of-frame rearrangements, and the results were checked against IGoR. In a later analysis, hypergeometric tests were used to score TCR-TCR, TCR-HLA and TCR-CMV co-occurrence, with a repertoire-size bias correction applied to TCR pairs. A later analysis estimated false discovery rates by permuting HLA or CMV assignments 20 times. In a later analysis, co-occurring TCRs were grouped with DBSCAN, and TCRdist sequence similarity was added when clustering was performed within HLA-allele-positive subsets. Co-occurrence clustering excluded repertoires with fewer than 30,000 or more than 120,000 public chains, plus five with anomalous nucleotide sharing. TCRdb holds this immuneACCESS table with in-frame rearrangements only. Some clones are missing; in checked studies, unresolved V genes explain under half, and the rest has no known cause. That table gives V, J and clone size, and the DNA gave D and trimming. The sample has about 130,000 clones on record, around three quarters of them singletons. The ten top clones hold over 2.5% of the sample.

As for this clone: The specificity of this receptor is unknown. Base quality data are lacking; no much larger clone is found one base away.

Sequenced material: PBMCs. This sequence originates from a woman aged 45-60 years in good health and CMV-seronegative. The V and J segments used are TRBV7-2 and TRBJ2-4; the D gene lacks a confident call. The CDR3 region: CASSLAPSTKNIQYF. The DNA reads TGTGCCAGCAGCTTAGCGCCTAGTACGAAAAACATTCAGTACTTC.